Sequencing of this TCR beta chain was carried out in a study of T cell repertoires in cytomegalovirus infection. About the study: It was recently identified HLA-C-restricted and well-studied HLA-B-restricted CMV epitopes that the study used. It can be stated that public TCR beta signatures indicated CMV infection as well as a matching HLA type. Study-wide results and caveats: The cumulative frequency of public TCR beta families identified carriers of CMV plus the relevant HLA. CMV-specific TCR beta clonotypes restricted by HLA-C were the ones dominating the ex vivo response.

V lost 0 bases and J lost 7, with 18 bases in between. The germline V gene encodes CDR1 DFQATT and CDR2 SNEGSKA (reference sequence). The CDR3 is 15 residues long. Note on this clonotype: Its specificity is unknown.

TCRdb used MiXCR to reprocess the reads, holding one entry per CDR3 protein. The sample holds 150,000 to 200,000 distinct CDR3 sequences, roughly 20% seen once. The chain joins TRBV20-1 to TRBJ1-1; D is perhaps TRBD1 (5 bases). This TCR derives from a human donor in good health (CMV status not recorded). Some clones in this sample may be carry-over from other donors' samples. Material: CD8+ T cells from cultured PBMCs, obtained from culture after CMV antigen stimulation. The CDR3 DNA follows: TGCAGTGCTAGAGAGGGGATGGGGGGGAATATTGAAGCTTTCTTT. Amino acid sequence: CSAREGMGGNIEAFF.